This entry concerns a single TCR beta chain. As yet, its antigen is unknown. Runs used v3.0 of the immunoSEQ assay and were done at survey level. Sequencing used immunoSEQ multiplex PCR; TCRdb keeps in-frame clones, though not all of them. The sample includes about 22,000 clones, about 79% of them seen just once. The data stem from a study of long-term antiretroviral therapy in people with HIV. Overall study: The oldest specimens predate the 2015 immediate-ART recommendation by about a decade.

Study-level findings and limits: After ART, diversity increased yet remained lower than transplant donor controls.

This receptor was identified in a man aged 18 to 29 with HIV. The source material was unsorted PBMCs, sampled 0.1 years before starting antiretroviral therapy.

The CDR3 spells CASSLLPDYNEQFF. In DNA form, the CDR3 reads TGTGCCAGCAGCTTACTCCCCGACTACAATGAGCAGTTCTTC. The chain has TRBV13 and TRBJ2-1; D remains ambiguous. Germline V gene sequence: CDR1 PRHDT, CDR2 FYEKMQ (reference sequence). CDR3 length: 14 amino acids. V lost 2 bases and J 3 bases, leaving 8 bases between the germline ends.